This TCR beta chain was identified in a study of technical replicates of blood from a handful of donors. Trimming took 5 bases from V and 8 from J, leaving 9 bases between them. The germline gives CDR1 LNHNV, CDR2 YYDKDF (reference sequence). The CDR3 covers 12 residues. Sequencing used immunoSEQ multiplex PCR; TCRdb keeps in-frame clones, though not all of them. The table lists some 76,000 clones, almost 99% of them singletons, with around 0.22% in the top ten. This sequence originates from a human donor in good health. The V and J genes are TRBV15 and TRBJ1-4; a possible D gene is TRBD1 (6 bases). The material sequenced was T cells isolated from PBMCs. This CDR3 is CATSFTGEKLFF. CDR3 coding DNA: TGTGCCACCAGCTTCACAGGGGAAAAACTGTTTTTT.